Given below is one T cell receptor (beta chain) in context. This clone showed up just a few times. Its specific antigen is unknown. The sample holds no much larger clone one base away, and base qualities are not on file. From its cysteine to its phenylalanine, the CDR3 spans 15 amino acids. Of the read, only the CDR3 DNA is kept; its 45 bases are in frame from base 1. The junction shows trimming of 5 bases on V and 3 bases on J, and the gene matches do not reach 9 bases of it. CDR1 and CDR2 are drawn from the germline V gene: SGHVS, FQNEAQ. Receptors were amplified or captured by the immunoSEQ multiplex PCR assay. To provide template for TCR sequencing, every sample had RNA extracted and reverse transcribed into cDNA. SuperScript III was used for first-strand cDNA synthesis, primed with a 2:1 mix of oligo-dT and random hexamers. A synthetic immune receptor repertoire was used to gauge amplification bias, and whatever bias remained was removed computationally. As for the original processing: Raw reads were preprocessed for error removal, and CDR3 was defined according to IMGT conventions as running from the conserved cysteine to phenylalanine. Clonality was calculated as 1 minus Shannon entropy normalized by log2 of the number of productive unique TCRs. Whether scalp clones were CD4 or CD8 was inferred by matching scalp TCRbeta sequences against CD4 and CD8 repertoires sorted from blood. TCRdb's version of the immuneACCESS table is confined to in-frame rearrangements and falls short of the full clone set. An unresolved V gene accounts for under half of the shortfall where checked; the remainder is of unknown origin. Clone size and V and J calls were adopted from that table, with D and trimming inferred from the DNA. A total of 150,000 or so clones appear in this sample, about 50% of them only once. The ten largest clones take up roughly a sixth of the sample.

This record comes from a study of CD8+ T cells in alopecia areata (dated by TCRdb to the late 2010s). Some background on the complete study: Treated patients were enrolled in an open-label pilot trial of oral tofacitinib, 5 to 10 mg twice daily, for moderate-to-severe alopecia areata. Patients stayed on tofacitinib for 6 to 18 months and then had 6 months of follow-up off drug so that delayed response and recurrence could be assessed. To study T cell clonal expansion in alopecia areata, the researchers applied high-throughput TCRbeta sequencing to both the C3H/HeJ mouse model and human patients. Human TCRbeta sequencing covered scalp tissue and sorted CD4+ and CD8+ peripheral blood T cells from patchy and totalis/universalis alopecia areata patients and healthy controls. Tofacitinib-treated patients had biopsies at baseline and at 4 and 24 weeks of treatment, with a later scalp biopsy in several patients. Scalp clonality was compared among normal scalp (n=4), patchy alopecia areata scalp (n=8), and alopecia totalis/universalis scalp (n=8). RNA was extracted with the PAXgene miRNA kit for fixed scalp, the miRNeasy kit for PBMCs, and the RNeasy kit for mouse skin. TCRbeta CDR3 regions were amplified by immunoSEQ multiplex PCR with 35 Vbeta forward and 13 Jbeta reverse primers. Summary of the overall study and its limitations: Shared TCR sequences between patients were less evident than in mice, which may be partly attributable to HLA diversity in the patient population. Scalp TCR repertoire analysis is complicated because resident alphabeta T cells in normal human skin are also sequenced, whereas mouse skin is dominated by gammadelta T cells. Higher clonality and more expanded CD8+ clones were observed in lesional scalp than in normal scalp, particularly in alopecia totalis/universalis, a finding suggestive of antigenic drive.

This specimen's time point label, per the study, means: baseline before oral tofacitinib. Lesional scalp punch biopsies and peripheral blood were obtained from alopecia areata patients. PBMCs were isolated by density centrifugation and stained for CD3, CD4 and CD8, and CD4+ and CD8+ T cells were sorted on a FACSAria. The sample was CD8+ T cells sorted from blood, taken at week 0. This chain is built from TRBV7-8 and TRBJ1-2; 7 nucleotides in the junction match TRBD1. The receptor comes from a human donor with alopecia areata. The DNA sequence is TGTGCCAGCAGCAAGGATGGGACAGCAGACTATGGCTACACCTTC. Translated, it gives CASSKDGTADYGYTF.